This is a list of T cell receptor beta chains from one sample in a study of post-analysis software for immune sequencing data. Via MiXCR, TCRdb re-called the PCR reads, giving one row per CDR3 protein. Found here are about 430,000 distinct CDR3 sequences, less than 40% of them singletons; the top ten hold less than 8%. The sample comprised blood. Source of these receptors: a girl aged 2-10 years with multiple sclerosis. The CDR3 runs from the conserved cysteine through the conserved F or W. The D gene is left open where the match is weak. Size is stated for part of the rows, as once, few or many counts, or as a class when the clone is expanded.

d_call j_call clone_size v_call cdr3_aa cdr3_nt
. TRBJ1-5 many TRBV2 CASRSFSAQPQHF TGTGCCAGCAGATCTTTTTCAGCTCAGCCCCAGCATTTT
. TRBJ1-5 . TRBV28 CASSPMVPRNQPQHF TGTGCCAGCAGTCCCATGGTCCCGCGCAATCAGCCCCAGCATTTT
. TRBJ2-7 once TRBV5-1 CASSSKLGYEQYF TGCGCCAGCAGCTCGAAACTGGGCTACGAGCAGTACTTC
. TRBJ1-2 few TRBV12-3/TRBV12-4 CASSLWGGANYGYTF TGTGCCAGCAGCCTTTGGGGGGGGGCTAACTATGGCTACACCTTC
TRBD2 TRBJ2-7 few TRBV6-2/TRBV6-3 CASSYRSSGSFEQYF TGTGCCAGCAGTTACCGGTCCAGCGGGAGTTTCGAGCAGTACTTC
TRBD2 TRBJ2-1 few TRBV24-1 CATSDAHERGLRLAGGYNVQFF TGTGCCACCAGTGATGCACATGAGAGGGGGCTTCGACTAGCGGGAGGGTACAATGTGCAGTTCTTC
. TRBJ2-1 . TRBV14 CASSPHGGGNEQFF TGTGCCAGCAGCCCCCATGGGGGTGGGAATGAGCAGTTCTTC
. TRBJ2-7 few TRBV20-1 CSARGGVNTYEQYF TGCAGTGCTAGAGGAGGGGTCAATACCTACGAGCAGTACTTC
. TRBJ2-7 . TRBV15 CATSRDLEGYEQYF TGTGCCACCAGCAGAGATCTAGAGGGATACGAGCAGTACTTC
. TRBJ2-5 many TRBV29-1 CSITQEETQYF TGCAGTATAACCCAGGAAGAGACCCAGTACTTC
TRBD1 TRBJ1-2 . TRBV28 CASSTDRGAFSNYGYTF TGTGCCAGCAGTACAGACAGGGGAGCCTTCTCAAACTATGGCTACACCTTC
. TRBJ2-7 . TRBV27 CASSSAGADEQYF TGTGCCAGCAGTTCGGCAGGGGCGGACGAGCAGTACTTC
. TRBJ2-5 few TRBV10-3 CAISEAKGAWKKETQYF TGTGCCATCAGTGAGGCCAAGGGAGCATGGAAAAAAGAGACCCAGTACTTC
TRBD1 TRBJ1-1 . TRBV2 CASSELGQGSTEAFF TGTGCCAGCAGTGAATTAGGACAGGGGAGCACTGAAGCTTTCTTT
. TRBJ2-7 . TRBV7-9 CASSLLLGARGYEQYF TGTGCCAGCAGCTTATTACTCGGGGCTCGTGGGTACGAGCAGTACTTC
TRBD2 TRBJ2-5 few TRBV20-1 CSARLRGTSGHPQETQYF TGCAGTGCTAGACTCAGAGGGACTAGCGGGCACCCTCAAGAGACCCAGTACTTC
TRBD2 TRBJ2-3 . TRBV4-2 CASSQSTRSAGGFTDTQYF TGTGCCAGCAGCCAATCCACCCGCTCGGCGGGGGGATTCACAGATACGCAGTATTTT
. TRBJ1-2 few TRBV6-1 CASSPTHNYGYTF TGTGCCAGCAGTCCTACGCATAACTATGGCTACACCTTC
. TRBJ1-5 . TRBV2 CASSDFGQPQHF TGTGCCAGCAGTGATTTCGGCCAGCCCCAGCATTTT
. TRBJ2-3 few TRBV29-1 CSVPSHGADTQYF TGCAGCGTTCCAAGCCATGGCGCAGATACGCAGTATTTT
TRBD2 TRBJ2-1 . TRBV7-3 CASSLVAGVSAEQFF TGTGCCAGCAGCTTAGTAGCGGGAGTTTCAGCTGAGCAGTTCTTC
. TRBJ1-1 few TRBV6-2/TRBV6-3 CASSYVMNTEAFF TGTGCCAGCAGTTACGTTATGAACACTGAAGCTTTCTTT
TRBD2 TRBJ2-7 . TRBV20-1 CSAREGTSGQTYEQYF TGCAGTGCTAGAGAGGGGACTAGCGGGCAAACCTACGAGCAGTACTTC
. TRBJ1-6 . TRBV7-2 CASRVQGPDGYSPLHF TGTGCCAGCAGGGTTCAGGGACCGGATGGGTATTCACCCCTCCACTTT
TRBD1 TRBJ1-2 . TRBV2 CASRGTANYGYTF TGTGCCAGCAGGGGGACAGCCAACTATGGCTACACCTTC
. TRBJ1-1 . TRBV7-4 CASSGSVGGNTEAFF TGTGCCAGCAGCGGAAGTGTTGGGGGGAACACTGAAGCTTTCTTT
. TRBJ2-2 . TRBV20-1 CSATAGSPNTGELFF TGCAGTGCTACCGCCGGGAGCCCGAACACCGGGGAGCTGTTTTTT
. TRBJ1-1 . TRBV28 CASSLFRGRTEAFF TGTGCCAGCAGTTTATTTCGGGGAAGGACTGAAGCTTTCTTT
. TRBJ2-5 large TRBV24-1 CATSDRSLSSSRETQYF TGTGCCACCAGTGATCGGTCTTTGTCTAGCTCGCGAGAGACCCAGTACTTC
. TRBJ1-2 few TRBV20-1 CSARERNRNYGYTF TGCAGTGCTAGAGAAAGGAACAGAAACTATGGCTACACCTTC
. TRBJ2-3 few TRBV28 CASSTPSGGASTDTQYF TGTGCCAGCAGTACGCCGTCGGGCGGGGCGAGCACAGATACGCAGTATTTT
. TRBJ2-7 once TRBV28 CASSRPKGRKSYEQYF TGTGCCAGCAGCAGACCGAAGGGACGGAAGTCCTACGAGCAGTACTTC
. TRBJ1-2 . TRBV29-1 CSVEGVSDYGYTF TGCAGCGTTGAAGGAGTCTCAGACTATGGCTACACCTTC
. TRBJ1-2 . TRBV27 CASSLDWGRPIEGYTF TGTGCCAGCAGTCTAGACTGGGGGAGACCTATCGAGGGCTACACCTTC
. TRBJ1-1 few TRBV5-1 CASSLGGTRTEAFF TGCGCCAGCAGCTTGGGGGGGACACGCACTGAAGCTTTCTTT
TRBD1 TRBJ1-1 . TRBV28 CASSPSQQGRNTEAFF TGTGCCAGCAGTCCGTCCCAACAGGGGAGGAACACTGAAGCTTTCTTT
. TRBJ1-1 . TRBV4-3 CASSQENPGTLNTEAFF TGCGCCAGCAGCCAAGAAAACCCAGGGACTTTGAACACTGAAGCTTTCTTT
. TRBJ2-3 few TRBV28 CASNLADTQYF TGTGCCAGCAACCTAGCAGATACGCAGTATTTT
. TRBJ2-7 . TRBV28 CASTGPLLRSSEQYF TGTGCCAGCACCGGCCCCCTACTACGATCCAGCGAGCAGTACTTC